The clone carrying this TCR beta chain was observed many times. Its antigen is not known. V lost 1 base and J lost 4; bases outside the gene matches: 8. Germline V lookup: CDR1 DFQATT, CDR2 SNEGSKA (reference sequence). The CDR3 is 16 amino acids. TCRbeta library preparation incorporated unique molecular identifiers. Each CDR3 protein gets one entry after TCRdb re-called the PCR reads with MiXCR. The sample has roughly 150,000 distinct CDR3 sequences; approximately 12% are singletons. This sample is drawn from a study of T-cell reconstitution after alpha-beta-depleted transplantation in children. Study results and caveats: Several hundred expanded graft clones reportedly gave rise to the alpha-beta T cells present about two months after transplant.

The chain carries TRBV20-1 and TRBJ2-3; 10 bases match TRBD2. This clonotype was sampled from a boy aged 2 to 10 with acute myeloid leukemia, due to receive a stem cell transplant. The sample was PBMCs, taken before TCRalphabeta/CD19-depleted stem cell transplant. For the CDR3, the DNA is TGCAGTGCTAGAGCTTTTTTAGCGGGGGGCTCAGATACGCAGTATTTT. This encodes CSARAFLAGGSDTQYF.